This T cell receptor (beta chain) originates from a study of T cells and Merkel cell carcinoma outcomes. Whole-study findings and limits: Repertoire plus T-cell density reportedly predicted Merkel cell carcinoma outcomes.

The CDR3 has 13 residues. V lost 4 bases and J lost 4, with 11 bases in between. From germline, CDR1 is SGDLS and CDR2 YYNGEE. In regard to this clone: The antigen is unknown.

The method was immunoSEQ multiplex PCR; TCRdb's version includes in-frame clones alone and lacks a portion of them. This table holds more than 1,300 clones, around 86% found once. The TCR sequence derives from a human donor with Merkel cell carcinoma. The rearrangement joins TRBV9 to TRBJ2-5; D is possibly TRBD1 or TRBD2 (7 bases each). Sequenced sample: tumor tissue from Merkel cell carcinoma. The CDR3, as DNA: TGTGCCAGCAGCCCAGGGGGGGGAGAGACCCAGTACTTC. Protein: CASSPGGGETQYF. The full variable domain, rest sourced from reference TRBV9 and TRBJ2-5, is DSGVTQTPKHLITATGQRVTLRCSPRSGDLSVYWYQQSLDQGLQFLIQYYNGEERAKGNILERFSAQQFPDLHSELNLSSLELGDSALYFCASSPGGGETQYFGPGTRLLVL.